This TCR beta chain is from a study of T-cell memory formation after mild COVID-19. Study results and limitations: A second wave expanding day 15 to 37 was CD4+-biased; contracting clones were balanced.

The sample holds a few counts of this clonotype. What it recognizes is unknown. One entry per CDR3 protein, called by TCRdb with MiXCR from the 5' RACE reads. The sample includes around 80,000 distinct CDR3 sequences, about 13% of them seen just once. The germline gives CDR1 SGDLS, CDR2 YYNGEE. The CDR3 is 15 residues long. V lost 0 bases and J lost 4, with 13 bases in between. Material: PBMCs or a T cell subset sorted from them (not recorded which). The V call is TRBV9, the J call TRBJ1-2; D remains ambiguous. This TCR derives from a man aged 18 to 29 who had mild COVID-19 (a few samples of this study predate the infection). Cell type and time point are not known. CDR3 loop: CASSVAVPGPYGYTF. The CDR3 DNA reads as TGTGCCAGCAGCGTAGCTGTACCGGGCCCCTATGGCTACACCTTC.